The source of this T cell receptor (beta chain) is a study of cytomegalovirus exposure and HLA in healthy donors. Broader study findings: In vitro checks showed that a few CMV-associated chains really do target CMV antigens. Cytomegalovirus association was listed for about 150 TCR beta chains.

These donors were members of the approximately 120-subject validation cohort, a group separate from the roughly 670-subject first cohort. On this clone: The antigen is not known.

The CDR3 covers 13 residues. Trimming shortened V by 1 base and J by 3 bases, and 9 bases separated the two germline ends. Germline V gene lookup returns CDR1 GTSNPN and CDR2 SVGIG (reference sequence). Sequenced by immunoSEQ multiplex PCR; TCRdb stores in-frame clones only, minus some. The sample yields about 250,000 clones, about 83% seen once. The sequenced sample consisted of PBMCs. The sequence derives from a man aged 18 to 30 in good health and CMV-seronegative. The V call is TRBV30, the J call TRBJ1-1; D possibly corresponds to TRBD1 (6 bases). DNA for the CDR3: TGTGCCTGGAGTGAAGGGGGTCACACTGAAGCTTTCTTT. Translation: CAWSEGGHTEAFF.